These 28 T cell receptor beta chains were all obtained from the same sample, sequenced in a study of sequential checkpoint blockade in melanoma. Clones were sequenced by immunoSEQ multiplex PCR, and TCRdb holds only the in-frame ones, with some missing. This table holds approximately 2,100 clones, around 17% found once. Treatment noted: randomized to nivolumab then ipilimumab (arm A) or the reverse (arm B). Source: tumor tissue (inferred from file names), taken from a patient given nivolumab and ipilimumab in sequence. Receptors originate from a human donor with melanoma.

V usage is TRBV6-8 and J usage is TRBJ2-2; a weak D match, TRBD1 (6 bases). The V end lost 9 bases, the J end lost 5 bases, and 10 bases lay between the germline ends. The CDR3 totals 12 residues. From germline, CDR1 is MNHGY and CDR2 SAAAGT. The CDR3 sequence is CASGTGTGELFF. CDR3 nucleotides: TGTGCCAGTGGAACAGGGACCGGGGAGCTGTTTTTT.

This chain connects TRBV18 to TRBJ2-4; D possibly corresponds to TRBD1 (6 bases). Trimming took off 2 bases at V and 3 bases at J, with 14 bases between the two ends. The CDR3 is 16 residues long. Per germline, CDR1 KGHSH and CDR2 LQKENI. This CDR3 reads CASSPREAGVKNIQYF. The CDR3 nucleotides read TGTGCCAGCTCACCAAGAGAGGCAGGGGTCAAAAACATTCAGTACTTC.

This clone is medium-sized (0.01 to 0.1%) within its sample. The gene calls are TRBV11-3 and TRBJ1-1; D is possibly TRBD1 (5 bases). V lost 7 bases to trimming and J lost 1 base, with 19 bases between them. The CDR3 length is 16 residues. CDR1 SGHNT and CDR2 YENEEA come from the germline V gene. The CDR3 loop reads CASNNPRAGTNTEAFF. In DNA form, the CDR3 reads TGTGCCAGCAACAACCCACGGGCAGGGACGAACACTGAAGCTTTCTTT.

The V and J genes are TRBV5-1 and TRBJ2-7; D unclear. CDR3 length: 15 residues. The V end lost 2 bases, the J end lost 0 bases, and 12 bases lay between the germline ends. Germline CDR1 reads SGHRS; CDR2 reads YFSETQ. CDR3 region: CASSLDERSSYEQYV. The DNA of the CDR3 is TGCGCCAGCAGCTTAGACGAAAGGAGCTCCTACGAGCAGTACGTC.

V is TRBV11-3 and J is TRBJ2-3; unclear D gene. Germline-derived CDR1 and CDR2 are SGHNT and YENEEA. V lost 5 bases and J 1 base, leaving 13 bases between the germline ends. This CDR3 spans 15 amino acids. CDR3 sequence reads: CASSLISYGTDTQYF. CDR3 bases: TGTGCCAGCAGCCTGATTTCCTACGGCACAGATACGCAGTATTTT.

This sequence joins TRBV6-8 and TRBJ2-3; D may be TRBD2 (6 bases). From germline, CDR1 is MNHGY and CDR2 SAAAGT. This CDR3 spans 17 amino acids. The germline V and J ends were trimmed by 2 bases and 8 bases, with 23 bases remaining between them. This chain's CDR3 is CASSYRQPGLSRSTQYF. As DNA, the CDR3 is TGTGCCAGCAGTTACCGACAACCGGGACTCTCGAGAAGTACGCAGTATTTT.

The chain combines TRBV5-1 with TRBJ2-1; 8 bases are a match to TRBD2. Trimming took 0 bases from V and 6 from J; bases not matched to a gene: 2. Per germline, CDR1 SGHRS and CDR2 YFSETQ. The CDR3 totals 14 residues. The CDR3 DNA reads TGCGCCAGCAGCTTGGCCGGGGGGGTCAATGAGCAGTTCTTC. Protein product: CASSLAGGVNEQFF.

Only a few counts were recorded for this clone. V gene TRBV18 combines with J gene TRBJ2-7, with TRBD1 identical over 7 bases. The ends lost 4 bases at V and 5 bases at J; junction bases unmatched: 11. CDR3 length equals 15 residues. The germline CDR1 and CDR2 sequences are KGHSH and LQKENI. This chain's CDR3 is CASSLRGRGRNEQYF. The DNA for the CDR3 is TGTGCCAGCTCACTCCGCGGCAGGGGGAGAAACGAGCAGTACTTC. The entire variable domain, with the rest obtained from reference TRBV18 and TRBJ2-7, is as follows: NAGVMQNPRHLVRRRGQEARLRCSPMKGHSHVYWYRQLPEEGLKFMVYLQKENIIDESGMPKERFSAEFPKEGPSILRIQQVVRGDSAAYFCASSLRGRGRNEQYFGPGTRLTVT.

V gene TRBV19 combines with J gene TRBJ1-5; possibly TRBD1 for D (6 bases). The CDR3 extends over 16 amino acids. V was trimmed by 3 bases and J by 1 base, leaving 13 bases between them. Germline V CDR1 and CDR2: LNHDA, SQIVND (reference sequence). The DNA of the CDR3 is TGTGCCAGTAGTATCCGCCCAGGGGAGAGCAATCAGCCCCAGCATTTT. Translation gives CASSIRPGESNQPQHF.

This clone is labeled medium-sized. The chain links TRBV11-3 to TRBJ2-5, with TRBD2 matching over 15 bases. This CDR3 is built from 17 residues. The germline CDR1 and CDR2 sequences are SGHNT and YENEEA. J gave up 0 bases and V 5 bases, and 4 bases lay outside the gene matches. CDR3 sequence (DNA): TGTGCCAGCAGCCTAGGACTAGCGGGGGGGAACCAAGAGACCCAGTACTTC. Amino acid sequence: CASSLGLAGGNQETQYF. The full variable domain, its missing parts supplied by reference TRBV11-3 and TRBJ2-5, is EAGVVQSPRYKIIEKKQPVAFWCNPISGHNTLYWYLQNLGQGPELLIRYENEEAVDDSQLPKDRFSAERLKGVDSTLKIQPAELGDSAVYLCASSLGLAGGNQETQYFGPGTRLLVL.

This clone was counted only a few times. This chain uses TRBV6-8 with TRBJ2-5; D ambiguous. The CDR3 has 12 residues. Germline V gene data show CDR1 as MNHGY and CDR2 as SAAAGT. With 6 bases removed from V and 1 base from J, the gap between germline ends came to 6 bases. CDR3 sequence reads: CASRDPQETQYF. CDR3 in DNA: TGTGCCAGCAGAGACCCCCAAGAGACCCAGTACTTC.

The V gene is TRBV14, the J gene TRBJ2-4; 13 positions agree with TRBD2. CDR3 length equals 17 residues. The V gene end was trimmed by 1 base and the J gene end by 2 bases; junction bases not matched to a gene: 2. Germline V CDR1 and CDR2: SGHDN, FVKESK. CDR3 coding DNA: TGTGCCAGCAGCCAAGGGACTAGCGGGGGCTCCAAAAACATTCAGTACTTC. Its protein product is CASSQGTSGGSKNIQYF. Using reference TRBV14 and TRBJ2-4 for the parts outside the CDR3, the full variable domain is EAGVTQFPSHSVIEKGQTVTLRCDPISGHDNLYWYRRVMGKEIKFLLHFVKESKQDESGMPNNRFLAERTGGTYSTLKVQPAELEDSGVYFCASSQGTSGGSKNIQYFGAGTRLSVL.

The genes are TRBV19 and TRBJ2-1; 7 bases are a match to TRBD2. The CDR3 has 18 amino acids. V gave up 7 bases and J gave up 0 bases; unmatched junction bases: 15. Germline V gene sequence: CDR1 LNHDA, CDR2 SQIVND (reference sequence). The CDR3 sequence: CASTSRGRGGVSYNEQFF. Written as DNA, the CDR3 is TGTGCCAGTACCTCACGGGGTCGCGGGGGAGTCTCCTACAATGAGCAGTTCTTC.

This clone is termed medium-sized. The chain joins TRBV11-3 to TRBJ1-1; D call uncertain. The germline gives CDR1 SGHNT, CDR2 YENEEA. Trimming removed 0 bases at V and 5 bases at J, with 10 bases between. This CDR3 spans 14 amino acids. Here the CDR3 reads CASSLDDSGTEAFF. Written as DNA, the CDR3 is TGTGCCAGCAGCTTAGACGATTCTGGGACTGAAGCTTTCTTT. Together with reference TRBV11-3 and TRBJ1-1, the CDR3 gives the full variable domain: EAGVVQSPRYKIIEKKQPVAFWCNPISGHNTLYWYLQNLGQGPELLIRYENEEAVDDSQLPKDRFSAERLKGVDSTLKIQPAELGDSAVYLCASSLDDSGTEAFFGQGTRLTVV.

J is TRBJ1-4 and V is TRBV29-1; D call uncertain. The CDR3 consists of 13 residues. V was pared by 4 bases and J by 2 bases, with 8 bases between. Germline CDR1 is SQVTM and CDR2 is ANQGSEA. CDR3: CSVGSRTNEKLFF. The CDR3 nucleotides read TGCAGCGTTGGTTCGAGGACTAATGAAAAACTGTTTTTT.

This clone qualifies as medium-sized. The genes are TRBV6-8 and TRBJ2-2, with 7 bases aligning to TRBD1. This CDR3 contains 13 residues. Germline CDR1 reads MNHGY; CDR2 reads SAAAGT. V shed 5 bases and J 5 bases; nucleotides not matched to a gene: 2. The DNA for the CDR3 is TGTGCCAGCAGTAACAGGGGAACCGGGGAGCTGTTTTTT. Amino acids: CASSNRGTGELFF.

With respect to this clone: At one boundary the junction diverges from the germline segment, which might be a read error. The rearrangement uses TRBV6-8 and TRBJ2-1, with 7 bases aligning to TRBD1. The CDR3 totals 18 residues. Germline values: CDR1 MNHGY, CDR2 SAAAGT. The CDR3 loop is CAISGPGVGQVNYNEQFF. The CDR3 DNA reads TGTGCCATCAGTGGCCCTGGGGTTGGACAGGTCAACTACAATGAGCAGTTCTTC.

In its sample, this clone is large. The chain has TRBV6-8 and TRBJ2-1, with 11 bases fitting TRBD2. The junction had 13 bases not matched to a gene; V was cut back by 5 bases and J by 1 base. The CDR3 contains 19 residues. From germline, CDR1 is MNHGY and CDR2 SAAAGT. The chain's CDR3 is CASSDPFGLAGNSYNEQFF. The CDR3 coding sequence is TGTGCCAGCAGTGACCCCTTCGGACTAGCGGGTAATTCCTACAATGAGCAGTTCTTC.

The gene calls are TRBV6-8 and TRBJ1-5, with unresolved D. Deletions cut 5 bases from V and 6 bases from J, with 17 bases between. The germline V gene has CDR1 MNHGY and CDR2 SAAAGT. The CDR3 consists of 15 residues. In nucleotides, the CDR3 is TGTGCCAGCAGTGTGGTCTACGGGTTAGGTCAGCCCCAGCATTTT. Protein product: CASSVVYGLGQPQHF.

By proportion, this clone is medium-sized. V gene TRBV11-3 combines with J gene TRBJ1-5; D gene ambiguous. CDR1 and CDR2 from the germline V gene are SGHNT and YENEEA. The CDR3 contains 15 residues. V lost 1 base and J lost 2, with 9 bases in between. In DNA form, the CDR3 reads TGTGCCAGCAGCTTAGGGGTCGTTGGCAATCAGCCCCAGCATTTT. Residues: CASSLGVVGNQPQHF.

This clone was recorded a few times. The chain has TRBV9 and TRBJ1-5, with no clear D. V was clipped by 0 bases and J by 5 bases, with 15 bases between them. The CDR3 runs to 16 residues. From germline, CDR1 is SGDLS and CDR2 YYNGEE. The CDR3 nucleotides are TGTGCCAGCAGCGTAGGGGTTCTAACCTGGGATCAGCCCCAGCATTTT. Its translation is CASSVGVLTWDQPQHF.

By frequency in the sample, this clone is medium-sized. The CDR3 DNA reads as TGTGCCAGCAGACCCCCTAGCGGGGGTTACGAGCAGTACTTC. Translated, it gives CASRPPSGGYEQYF. This chain joins TRBV11-3 and TRBJ2-7; TRBD2 matches at 10 bases. Trimming took 6 bases from V and 4 from J; bases not matched to a gene: 6. Germline values: CDR1 SGHNT, CDR2 YENEEA. The CDR3 has 14 amino acids.

This clone is judged medium-sized. V is TRBV6-8 and J is TRBJ1-1; TRBD1 matches at 7 bases. The CDR3 has 16 amino acids. Trimming at V came to 5 bases and at J to 5 bases, leaving 14 bases not matched to a gene. Germline CDR1 and CDR2: MNHGY and SAAAGT. The CDR3 is CASSTRQGGRRTEAFF. The CDR3 DNA is TGTGCCAGCAGTACCCGCCAGGGGGGACGGCGTACTGAAGCTTTCTTT.

By proportion, this clone is medium-sized. The chain has TRBV11-3 and TRBJ2-5; D is perhaps TRBD1 (6 bases). In germline, CDR1 is SGHNT, CDR2 YENEEA. The V gene lost 5 bases and the J gene lost 0 bases, with 19 bases spanning the gap. The CDR3 is made up of 17 amino acids. CDR3 in DNA: TGTGCCAGCAGCCAAGTCGGACAGCCATTGTACCAAGAGACCCAGTACTTC. Translating gives CASSQVGQPLYQETQYF.

In its sample, this clone ranks as medium-sized. V gene TRBV11-3 combines with J gene TRBJ2-5; 7 bases are a match to TRBD1. Losses at the gene ends were 4 bases for V and 2 bases for J; bases not matched to a gene: 7. CDR1 and CDR2 from the germline V gene are SGHNT and YENEEA. This CDR3 is 15 amino acids long. The CDR3 region has the DNA TGTGCCAGCAGCTCGGGACAGTCATTTCAAGAGACCCAGTACTTC. Protein product: CASSSGQSFQETQYF.

By sample share, this clone is medium-sized. V gene TRBV6-8 combines with J gene TRBJ2-3; no clear D. CDR3 length: 12 residues. Trimming shortened V by 6 bases and J by 3 bases, and 7 bases separated the two germline ends. The germline gives CDR1 MNHGY, CDR2 SAAAGT. CDR3 in DNA: TGTGCCAGCAGGCCCCCAACAGATACGCAGTATTTT. This sequence encodes CASRPPTDTQYF.

This clone was seen a few times. The J gene is TRBJ1-5, the V gene TRBV19; D is uncertain. V shed 3 bases and J shed 3 bases, with 12 bases lying between them. CDR1 and CDR2 from the germline V gene are LNHDA and SQIVND (reference sequence). The CDR3 runs to 15 residues. In DNA form, the CDR3 reads TGTGCCAGTAGTATGGGGATCCTCACCAATCAGCCCCAGCATTTT. It specifies CASSMGILTNQPQHF. The full variable domain, completed using reference TRBV19 and TRBJ1-5, is DGGITQSPKYLFRKEGQNVTLSCEQNLNHDAMYWYRQDPGQGLRLIYYSQIVNDFQKGDIAEGYSVSREKKESFPLTVTSAQKNPTAFYLCASSMGILTNQPQHFGDGTRLSIL.

This clone occurred many times. The rearrangement uses TRBV11-3 and TRBJ2-2; D might be TRBD2 (6 bases). Germline V CDR1 and CDR2: SGHNT, YENEEA. Trimming removed 3 bases from V and 4 bases from J, with 15 bases in between. This CDR3 is 16 amino acids long. DNA for the CDR3: TGTGCCAGCAGCTTTCGCGGGAAGTCTAGCACCGGGGAGCTGTTTTTT. Amino acid sequence: CASSFRGKSSTGELFF. Looking up the rest from reference TRBV11-3 and TRBJ2-2 gives the full variable domain: EAGVVQSPRYKIIEKKQPVAFWCNPISGHNTLYWYLQNLGQGPELLIRYENEEAVDDSQLPKDRFSAERLKGVDSTLKIQPAELGDSAVYLCASSFRGKSSTGELFFGEGSRLTVL.